This entry lists 15 T cell receptor beta chains sequenced from one sample in a study of TIL therapy for anti-PD-1-resistant metastatic lung cancer. The libraries were made with immunoSEQ v3. Using immunoSEQ multiplex PCR, the repertoire was profiled, and TCRdb retains in-frame clones only, with some absent. Among about 52,000 clones listed, about 80% were seen once. Time point defined: pre-treatment sample, taken before nivolumab and TIL therapy. The source was blood, collected at baseline. The origin of the receptors is a woman aged 25-80 years with non-small cell lung cancer.

The V and J genes are TRBV28 and TRBJ2-3, with a possible D match to TRBD2 (5 bases). V gave up 6 bases and J gave up 4 bases, with 20 bases separating them. The germline CDR1 and CDR2 sequences are MDHEN and SYDVKM. The CDR3 totals 16 residues. The CDR3 is CASRPGGGSAADTQYF. CDR3 bases: TGTGCCAGCAGGCCAGGAGGCGGGTCGGCCGCAGATACGCAGTATTTT.

In its sample, this clone was seen a few times. The chain recombines TRBV19 with TRBJ1-2, with D uncertain. Per germline, CDR1 LNHDA and CDR2 SQIVND (reference sequence). The CDR3 runs 14 residues. The ends were cut back, 3 bases at V and 4 bases at J, with 12 bases in the middle. In DNA, the CDR3 is TGTGCCAGTAGTATTCCGGCGGAATCCTATGGCTACACCTTC. Encoded protein: CASSIPAESYGYTF.

The table lists this clone with a few counts. The rearrangement uses TRBV6-6 and TRBJ2-7; 13 nucleotides match TRBD2. This CDR3 spans 16 amino acids. CDR1 and CDR2 from the germline V gene are MNHNY and SVGAGI (reference sequence). V lost 2 bases and J lost 6; bases outside the gene matches: 7. CDR3 coding DNA: TGTGCCAGCAGTTACCCCGGGACTAGCGGGACCCGCGAGCAGTACTTC. It specifies CASSYPGTSGTREQYF.

The genes are TRBV27 and TRBJ2-1, with TRBD1 matching over 10 bases. The CDR3 has 14 amino acids. Germline trimming cut 7 bases from V and 3 bases from J; bases unmatched to any gene: 3. Per the germline V gene, CDR1 is MNHEY and CDR2 is SMNVEV (reference sequence). The DNA of the CDR3 is TGTGCCAGCAAGGGACAGGGGAACTACAATGAGCAGTTCTTC. Translating it yields CASKGQGNYNEQFF.

V gene TRBV19 combines with J gene TRBJ1-1; 8 nucleotides line up with TRBD1. Germline V lookup: CDR1 LNHDA, CDR2 SQIVND (reference sequence). There are 15 residues in the CDR3. V trimming: 4 bases; J trimming: 3 bases; junction bases outside the gene matches: 7. The CDR3 DNA reads as TGTGCCAGTAGTAGAGGGACAGGAGCGGACACTGAAGCTTTCTTT. Translated, it gives CASSRGTGADTEAFF.

The V call is TRBV19, the J call TRBJ2-1, with D perhaps TRBD2 (5 bases). V was shortened by 7 bases and J by 1 base, with 11 bases between the two germline ends. The CDR3 totals 14 residues. Germline CDR1 LNHDA, CDR2 SQIVND (reference sequence). The DNA for the CDR3 is TGTGCCAGTAAGGGCGGGCAATCCTACAATGAGCAGTTCTTC. The encoded protein is CASKGGQSYNEQFF.

The chain uses TRBV19 and TRBJ1-4; D call uncertain. The CDR3 is made up of 15 amino acids. Between the trimmed V and J ends, which lost 4 bases and 0 bases, there was a span of 9 bases. Germline V gives CDR1 LNHDA, CDR2 SQIVND (reference sequence). CDR3 DNA: TGTGCCAGTAGTAAAGGGAGAGCAACTAATGAAAAACTGTTTTTT. Residues: CASSKGRATNEKLFF.

This chain joins TRBV28 and TRBJ1-1; D uncertain. This CDR3 region has 16 residues. The V and J ends lost 5 bases and 0 bases respectively, with 16 bases between them. CDR1 and CDR2 from the germline V gene are MDHEN and SYDVKM. CDR3 residues: CASSTPGVQMNTEAFF. The CDR3 nucleotides read TGTGCCAGCAGTACCCCCGGGGTACAGATGAACACTGAAGCTTTCTTT.

The chain recombines TRBV2 with TRBJ1-1; D is undetermined. CDR3 length: 13 amino acids. Germline V CDR1 and CDR2: SNHLY, FYNNEI. The germline V and J ends were trimmed by 1 base and 3 bases, with 6 bases remaining between them. CDR3 sequence: CASSEGADTEAFF. The CDR3 DNA reads TGTGCCAGCAGTGAAGGGGCTGACACTGAAGCTTTCTTT.

A single count supports this clone. The chain recombines TRBV9 with TRBJ2-2; D gene ambiguous. CDR1 is SGDLS, CDR2 YYNGEE, per germline. V was clipped by 0 bases and J by 7 bases, with 16 bases between them. CDR3 size: 16 residues. CDR3 nucleotide sequence: TGTGCCAGCAGCGTAGAGGGCAGGTTTGAGGTCGGGGAGCTGTTTTTT. Protein: CASSVEGRFEVGELFF.

V is TRBV7-2 and J is TRBJ2-1, with D tentatively TRBD1 (5 bases). CDR3 size: 12 residues. V lost 1 base, J lost 12 bases, and 10 bases lay in between. Germline-derived CDR1 and CDR2 are SGHTA and FQGNSA. CDR3 bases: TGTGCCAGCAGCTTAGGACAGAAAATGCAGTTCTTC. Amino acid sequence: CASSLGQKMQFF. The full variable domain, rest sourced from reference TRBV7-2 and TRBJ2-1, is GAGVSQSPSNKVTEKGKDVELRCDPISGHTALYWYRQSLGQGLEFLIYFQGNSAPDKSGLPSDRFSAERTGGSVSTLTIQRTQQEDSAVYLCASSLGQKMQFFGPGTRLTVL.

This clone was counted once. The V gene is TRBV7-7, the J gene TRBJ1-4; TRBD1 is a possible D gene (6 bases). CDR1 SSHAT and CDR2 FNYEAQ come from the germline V gene (reference sequence). Trimming removed 1 base at V and 7 bases at J, with 13 bases between. This CDR3 comprises 15 residues. CDR3 coding DNA: TGTGCCAGCAGCTTAGGGGGGGGCAGGACTGAAAAACTGTTTTTT. Protein sequence: CASSLGGGRTEKLFF. Drawing the rest from reference TRBV7-7 and TRBJ1-4, the complete variable domain is GAGVSQSPRYKVTKRGQDVTLRCDPISSHATLYWYQQALGQGPEFLTYFNYEAQPDKSGLPSDRFSAERPEGSISTLTIQRTEQRDSAMYRCASSLGGGRTEKLFFGSGTQLSVL.

This chain joins TRBV11-2 and TRBJ1-2; the D is unclear. CDR3 size: 13 residues. The germline V gene has CDR1 SGHAT and CDR2 FQNNGV. Trimming stripped 1 base from V and 6 bases from J, with 9 bases between. CDR3 nucleotides: TGTGCCAGCAGCTTAGTGCAGAGGGATGGCTACACCTTC. As protein: CASSLVQRDGYTF.

The chain links TRBV6-1 to TRBJ2-7; possible D gene TRBD2, 5 bases. The CDR3 length is 13 residues. CDR1 MNHNS and CDR2 SASEGT come from the germline V gene. The V gene lost 4 bases and the J gene lost 1 base, with 8 bases spanning the gap. The CDR3, as DNA: TGTGCCAGCAGTGGAGGGATTTCCTACGAGCAGTACTTC. It specifies CASSGGISYEQYF.

The genes are TRBV11-2 and TRBJ2-1; 8 bases map to TRBD2. The CDR3 is 15 residues long. Per the germline V gene, CDR1 is SGHAT and CDR2 is FQNNGV. V dropped 5 bases and J dropped 7; count of bases not matched to a gene: 10. The CDR3 DNA follows: TGTGCCAGCAGCCTCCCGGGACTAGGATTGAATGAGCAGTTCTTC. As protein: CASSLPGLGLNEQFF.